The present T cell receptor beta chain was sequenced within a study of T cells in Graves' hyperthyroidism and ophthalmopathy. The CDR3 totals 15 residues. Trimming cost V 3 bases and J 5 bases, with 18 bases left between them. The germline V gene has CDR1 SGHRS and CDR2 YFSETQ. Notes on this clonotype: Its specificity is not known.

Study-level results: Blood shared most expanded thyroid clonotypes above 0.001.

What was amplified from RNA transcripts were TCR beta CDR3 regions. A set of HTBI primers served as the primers for a first-round RT-PCR of the TCR CDR3. TCRdb re-called the multiplex PCR reads with MiXCR, one entry per CDR3 protein. Found here are 490,000 or so distinct CDR3 sequences, 40% to 55% of them singletons; the top ten hold around 44%. Sequencing was done on a sample of peripheral blood or thyroid tissue (not recorded which). The chain joins TRBV5-1 to TRBJ2-7; either TRBD1 or TRBD2 may fit D (5 bases each). This sequence was found in an adult woman with Graves' disease, either hyperthyroidism or ophthalmopathy (not recorded which). The CDR3 DNA sequence: TGCGCCAGCAGCTCTGGTCCGGGGCTTACGAACGAGCAGTACTTC. Its protein product is CASSSGPGLTNEQYF.